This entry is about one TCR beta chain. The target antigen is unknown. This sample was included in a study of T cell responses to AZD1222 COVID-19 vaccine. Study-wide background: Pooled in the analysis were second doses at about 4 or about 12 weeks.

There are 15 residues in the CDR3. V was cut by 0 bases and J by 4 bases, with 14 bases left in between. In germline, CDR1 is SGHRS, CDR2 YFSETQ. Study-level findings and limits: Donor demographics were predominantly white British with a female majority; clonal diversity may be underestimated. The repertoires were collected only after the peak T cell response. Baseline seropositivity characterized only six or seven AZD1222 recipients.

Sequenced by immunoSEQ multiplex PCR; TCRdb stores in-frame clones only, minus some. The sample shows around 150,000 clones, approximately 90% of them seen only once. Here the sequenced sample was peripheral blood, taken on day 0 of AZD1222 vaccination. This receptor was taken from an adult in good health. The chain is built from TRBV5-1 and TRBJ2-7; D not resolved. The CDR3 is CASSLDGPTLYEQYF. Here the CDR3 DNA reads TGCGCCAGCAGCTTGGACGGCCCGACCCTTTACGAGCAGTACTTC.